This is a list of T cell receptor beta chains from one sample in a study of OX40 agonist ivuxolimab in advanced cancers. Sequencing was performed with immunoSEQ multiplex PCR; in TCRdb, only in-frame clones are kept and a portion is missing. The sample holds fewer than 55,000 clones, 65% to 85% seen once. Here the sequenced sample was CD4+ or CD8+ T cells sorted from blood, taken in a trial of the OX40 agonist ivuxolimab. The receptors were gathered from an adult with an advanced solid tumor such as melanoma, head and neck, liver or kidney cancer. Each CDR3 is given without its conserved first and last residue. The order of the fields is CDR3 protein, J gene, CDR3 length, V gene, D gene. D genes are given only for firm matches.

CDR3aa: ASSLSTSGGEETQY
j_gene: TRBJ2-5
len: 14
v_gene: TRBV18
d_gene: TRBD2

CDR3aa: ASSLEAGSGNTIY
j_gene: TRBJ1-3
len: 13
v_gene: TRBV5-1
d_gene: NA

CDR3aa: ASSLGATLAVQDTQY
j_gene: TRBJ2-3
len: 15
v_gene: TRBV5-1
d_gene: TRBD2

CDR3aa: ASSVTPGSTDTQY
j_gene: TRBJ2-3
len: 13
v_gene: TRBV9
d_gene: NA

CDR3aa: ASSLQGAHVYEQY
j_gene: TRBJ2-7
len: 13
v_gene: TRBV7-2
d_gene: TRBD1

CDR3aa: ASSEGMTTGGYEKLF
j_gene: TRBJ1-4
len: 15
v_gene: TRBV6-1
d_gene: TRBD1

CDR3aa: ASRGVTNTGELF
j_gene: TRBJ2-2
len: 12
v_gene: TRBV7-9
d_gene: NA

CDR3aa: ASSLGPGPNSPLH
j_gene: TRBJ1-6
len: 13
v_gene: TRBV5-1
d_gene: NA

CDR3aa: ASSVAGNTGELF
j_gene: TRBJ2-2
len: 12
v_gene: TRBV9
d_gene: NA

CDR3aa: ASSQAGDSGGVWEQY
j_gene: TRBJ2-7
len: 15
v_gene: TRBV5-8
d_gene: TRBD2